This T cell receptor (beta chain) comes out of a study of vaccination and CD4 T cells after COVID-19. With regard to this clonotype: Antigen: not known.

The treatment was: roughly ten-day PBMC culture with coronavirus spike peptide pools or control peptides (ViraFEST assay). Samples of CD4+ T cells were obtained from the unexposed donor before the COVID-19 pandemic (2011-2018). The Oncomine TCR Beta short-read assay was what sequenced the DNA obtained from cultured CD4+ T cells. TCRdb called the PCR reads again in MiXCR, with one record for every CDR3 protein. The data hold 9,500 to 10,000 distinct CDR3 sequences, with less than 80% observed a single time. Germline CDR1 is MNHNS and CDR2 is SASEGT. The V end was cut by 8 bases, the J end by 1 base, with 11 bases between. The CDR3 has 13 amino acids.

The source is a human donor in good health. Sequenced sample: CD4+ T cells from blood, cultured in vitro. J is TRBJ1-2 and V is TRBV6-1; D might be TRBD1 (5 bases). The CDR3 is CASSRGHNYGYTF. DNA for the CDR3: TGTGCCAGCTCTCGGGGCCATAACTATGGCTACACCTTC.